This T cell receptor beta chain was sequenced during a study of shared clonotypes between healthy human individuals. General study results and limits: Of the naive CD4 clonotypes, roughly 5% were shared across several donors. Non-shared clonotypes had lower generation probabilities than clonotypes shared by all four sorted-subset donors.

Of note for this clone: Its specificity is unknown.

Free of recent acute infections or vaccinations, the donors were healthy HIV-negative adults. Everyone who donated was a Caucasian adult who lived in Nashville, Tennessee. The data were produced by immunoSEQ multiplex PCR, yet TCRdb's version contains in-frame clones alone and is incomplete. The repertoire holds 2 million to 2.5 million clones, roughly 90% seen once, with around 0.38% in the top ten. This CDR3 is 15 amino acids long. From germline, CDR1 is MDHEN and CDR2 SYDVKM. V dropped 6 bases and J dropped 8; count of bases not matched to a gene: 9. The V call is TRBV28, the J call TRBJ1-6, with 8 nucleotides matching TRBD1. Sequencing used naive CD4+ T cells from PBMCs. Documented subset: CD45RA+ positively selected. The clonotype originates from a man between 18 and 35 years old in good health. Some clones in this sample may be carry-over from other donors' samples. CDR3: CASRGGGTGDSPLHF. The CDR3 coding sequence is TGTGCCAGCAGGGGGGGTGGGACAGGAGATTCACCCCTCCACTTT.